The source of this T cell receptor (beta chain) is a study of T-cell reconstitution after alpha-beta-depleted transplantation in children. Remarks on this clonotype: One junction end does not reproduce the germline sequence, and a read error may be involved.

TCRbeta library preparation incorporated unique molecular identifiers. MiXCR was run by TCRdb on the PCR reads, yielding one entry per CDR3 protein. The table records under 70,000 distinct CDR3 sequences, 9.5% to 13% of them present only once. This CDR3 has 16 residues. Looked up from germline, CDR1 is SSHAT and CDR2 is FNYEAQ (reference sequence). The source of this sequence is a boy aged 5 to 17 with acute myeloid leukemia, due to receive a stem cell transplant. Source: PBMCs, taken before TCRalphabeta/CD19-depleted stem cell transplant. The chain recombines TRBV7-7 with TRBJ2-1; TRBD2 matches at 9 bases. CDR3 sequence (DNA): TGTGCTAGCAGCTTAGGGGGGACTAGCCCCTACAATGAGCAGTTCTTC. Encoded protein: CASSLGGTSPYNEQFF.